These T cell receptor beta chains were read from a single sample in a study of T cell clonotyping in hematopoietic cell transplantation. Clones were read by immunoSEQ multiplex PCR, and TCRdb kept only the in-frame ones, dropping some. This table has about 7,400 clones, 88% appearing once. Sequencing used peripheral blood mononuclear cells, obtained before stem cell transplant. Source of these receptors: a man aged 55 to 70 with acute myeloid leukemia. Some clones in this sample may be carry-over from other donors' samples. The CDR3 runs from the conserved cysteine through the conserved F or W. A D gene is named only where the DNA matches it firmly.

J | V | D | length | DNA | CDR3
TRBJ2-7 | TRBV21-1 | - | 14 | TGTGCCAGCAGCGACCGACAGGGCCGCTACGAGCAGTACTTC | CASSDRQGRYEQYF
TRBJ1-1 | TRBV20-1 | - | 10 | TGCAGTGCTAGTCGCGATGGTGCTTTCTTT | CSASRDGAFF
TRBJ2-7 | TRBV5-1 | TRBD1 | 14 | TGCGCCAGCAGCTTGGTGGGGACAGGGGGCGAGCAGTACTTC | CASSLVGTGGEQYF
TRBJ2-1 | TRBV25-1 | TRBD2 | 15 | TGTGCCAGCAGTGAACCCAGCGGGAGGGCTAATGAGCAGTTCTTC | CASSEPSGRANEQFF
TRBJ1-3 | TRBV5-1 | TRBD1 | 17 | TGCGCCAGCAGCTCAGGACAGGGGCAGAACTCTGGAAACACCATATATTTT | CASSSGQGQNSGNTIYF
TRBJ2-3 | TRBV30 | TRBD2 | 16 | TGTGCCTGGAGTGCTTATAGCGGGAGGCGCACAGATACGCAGTATTTT | CAWSAYSGRRTDTQYF
TRBJ2-7 | TRBV5-4 | TRBD1 | 15 | TGTGCCAGCAGCCGGGACAGGAGTTCAGCCTACGAGCAGTACTTC | CASSRDRSSAYEQYF
TRBJ2-1 | TRBV7-2 | TRBD2 | 15 | TGTGCCAGCAGTTCGCCTAGCGGGAGCATTTGGGAGCAGTTCTTC | CASSSPSGSIWEQFF
TRBJ1-3 | TRBV7-6 | - | 16 | TGTGCCAGCAGCTTAAGGTCAGGGCAGCATGGAAACACCATATATTTT | CASSLRSGQHGNTIYF
TRBJ1-2 | TRBV27 | - | 16 | TGTGCCAGCAGTCCCGACAGGCCGGCGCTCGGCTATGGCTACACCTTC | CASSPDRPALGYGYTF
TRBJ2-7 | TRBV7-8 | TRBD1 | 14 | TGTGCCAGCAGCCCTCCGGGACAGCCCTACGAGCAGTACTTC | CASSPPGQPYEQYF
TRBJ2-1 | TRBV7-8 | - | 13 | TGTGCCAGCATGCCGGCGGGCTACAATGAGCAGTTCTTC | CASMPAGYNEQFF
TRBJ1-2 | TRBV2 | TRBD1 | 14 | TGTGCCAGCAGTGAGCCGACAGGGGTCTATGGCTACACCTTC | CASSEPTGVYGYTF
TRBJ1-4 | TRBV5-1 | TRBD1 | 14 | TGCGCCAGCAGCTTATCAGGGGGTTGGGAAAAACTGTTTTTT | CASSLSGGWEKLFF
TRBJ2-7 | TRBV7-6 | - | 13 | TGTGCCAGCAGCTTAGGAGTCTCCTACGAGCAGTACTTC | CASSLGVSYEQYF
TRBJ2-1 | TRBV7-3 | - | 14 | TGTGCCAGCAGCTTTTCGGGAAGTAGCGATGAGCAGTTCTTC | CASSFSGSSDEQFF
TRBJ2-7 | TRBV5-1 | TRBD1 | 14 | TGCGCCAGCAGCTTGACGGGACAGCGGTACGAGCAGTACTTC | CASSLTGQRYEQYF
TRBJ2-1 | TRBV13 | - | 16 | TGTGCCAGCAGCCTAAGGGAGCAGGGGTCTGGTAATGAGCAGTTCTTC | CASSLREQGSGNEQFF
TRBJ2-5 | TRBV6-1 | - | 13 | TGTGCCAGCAGTTGGACAGATTTGGAGACCCAGTACTTC | CASSWTDLETQYF
TRBJ1-5 | TRBV5-1 | - | 14 | TGCGCCAGCAGCGCCGGACAAGGGCAACAGCCCCAGCATTTT | CASSAGQGQQPQHF
TRBJ1-6 | TRBV5-1 | - | 15 | TGCGCCAGCAGCCTGAACCCACGGGGTGATTCACCCCTCCACTTT | CASSLNPRGDSPLHF
TRBJ2-1 | TRBV5-6 | TRBD2 | 17 | TGTGCCAGCAGCTCCCTAAGCGGGGGCCCCCCATACAATGAGCAGTTCTTC | CASSSLSGGPPYNEQFF
TRBJ2-7 | TRBV9 | TRBD2 | 15 | TGTGCCAGCAGCCCCCAGACTAGCGGAACCTACGAGCAGTACTTC | CASSPQTSGTYEQYF
TRBJ1-3 | TRBV2 | - | 15 | TGTGCCAGCATGGAGGGGACCGATCTAAGAAACACCATATATTTT | CASMEGTDLRNTIYF
TRBJ2-4 | TRBV7-2 | - | 18 | TGTGCCAGCAGCTTAAGTCTGTTACAGGGCGCGGCCAAAAACATTCAGTACTTC | CASSLSLLQGAAKNIQYF
TRBJ1-1 | TRBV6-5 | - | 13 | TGTGCCAGCAGTTACGGCAGGAACACTGAAGCTTTCTTT | CASSYGRNTEAFF
TRBJ1-5 | TRBV6-6 | TRBD1 | 14 | TGTGCCACTACCCTGGACAGGGTTAATCAGCCCCAGCATTTT | CATTLDRVNQPQHF